The 22 T cell receptor beta chains below were found in one sample sequenced in a study of blood T cell repertoires in COVID-19. Clones were sequenced by immunoSEQ multiplex PCR, and TCRdb holds only the in-frame ones, with some missing. The repertoire holds fewer than 250,000 clones, with less than 85% as singletons. Material: peripheral blood. The receptors here all came from a woman in her forties or fifties with acute or convalescent COVID-19.

The chain is built from TRBV2 and TRBJ2-3; TRBD1 might be the D (6 bases). With 4 bases removed from V and 2 bases from J, the gap between germline ends came to 13 bases. CDR3 size: 15 residues. Germline CDR1 reads SNHLY; CDR2 reads FYNNEI. The CDR3 loop reads CASSVWSGATDTQYF. Here the CDR3 DNA reads TGTGCCAGCAGTGTCTGGTCAGGGGCCACAGATACGCAGTATTTT.

The V and J genes are TRBV7-6 and TRBJ1-1, with 7 bases lining up with TRBD1. V dropped 5 bases and J dropped 7; count of bases not matched to a gene: 4. CDR1 is SGHVS and CDR2 is FNYEAQ in the germline V gene. The CDR3 sequence is 12 residues long. The CDR3 reads CASSHRGGEAFF. The CDR3 bases are TGTGCCAGCAGCCACAGGGGAGGTGAAGCTTTCTTT.

This chain connects TRBV7-8 to TRBJ2-7; unclear D gene. Between the trimmed V and J ends, which lost 3 bases and 7 bases, there was a span of 7 bases. Germline V lookup: CDR1 SGHVS, CDR2 FQNEAQ. The CDR3 consists of 11 residues. The CDR3 nucleotides are TGTGCCAGCAGCTTCTACAGAGAGCAGTACTTC. Translated: CASSFYREQYF.

V gene TRBV7-8 combines with J gene TRBJ2-7; TRBD1 matches at 9 bases. The CDR3 has 17 amino acids. Germline trimming cut 1 base from V and 6 bases from J; bases unmatched to any gene: 13. The germline V gene has CDR1 SGHVS and CDR2 FQNEAQ. The CDR3 DNA sequence: TGTGCCAGCAGCTTAGTATTTTCCGGGACAGGGTTTAGCGAGCAGTACTTC. It specifies CASSLVFSGTGFSEQYF. Looking up the rest from reference TRBV7-8 and TRBJ2-7 gives the full variable domain: GAGVSQSPRYKVAKRGQDVALRCDPISGHVSLFWYQQALGQGPEFLTYFQNEAQLDKSGLPSDRFFAERPEGSVSTLKIQRTQQEDSAVYLCASSLVFSGTGFSEQYFGPGTRLTVT.

This chain joins TRBV6-6 and TRBJ1-2; D is possibly TRBD1 (6 bases). CDR1 and CDR2 from the germline V gene are MNHNY and SVGAGI (reference sequence). This CDR3 is 14 amino acids long. With 5 bases removed from V and 0 bases from J, the gap between germline ends came to 10 bases. CDR3 region: CASSRTGTNYGYTF. CDR3 in DNA: TGTGCCAGCAGTCGCACAGGGACTAACTATGGCTACACCTTC.

This chain uses TRBV19 with TRBJ1-2; D is uncertain. Trimming took off 5 bases at V and 9 bases at J, with 16 bases between the two ends. Germline-derived CDR1 and CDR2 are LNHDA and SQIVND (reference sequence). This CDR3 has 13 amino acids. CDR3 bases: TGTGCCAGTAGTGTCGGTGGGCATGTCAGCTACACCTTC. Encoded protein: CASSVGGHVSYTF. Variable domain in full (rest from reference TRBV19 and TRBJ1-2): DGGITQSPKYLFRKEGQNVTLSCEQNLNHDAMYWYRQDPGQGLRLIYYSQIVNDFQKGDIAEGYSVSREKKESFPLTVTSAQKNPTAFYLCASSVGGHVSYTFGSGTRLTVV.

Concerning this clone itself: The same CDR3 can be traced to other DNA sequences in this sample. The chain combines TRBV19 with TRBJ1-5, with 9 nucleotides matching TRBD1. This CDR3 is 17 amino acids long. V lost 6 bases and J lost 0; bases outside the gene matches: 9. From germline, CDR1 is LNHDA and CDR2 SQIVND (reference sequence). The CDR3 sequence: CASSRTGAEYSNQPQHF. The CDR3 bases are TGTGCCAGTAGCCGGACAGGGGCGGAGTATAGCAATCAGCCCCAGCATTTT.

This clone appeared a few times. V and J are TRBV7-9 and TRBJ1-1; 7 bases are a match to TRBD1. This CDR3 is built from 15 residues. V dropped 5 bases and J dropped 5; count of bases not matched to a gene: 11. In germline, CDR1 is SEHNR, CDR2 FQNEAQ (reference sequence). The DNA of the CDR3 is TGTGCCAGCAGCCCTGGGGACAGACGGATGACTGAAGCTTTCTTT. Its translation is CASSPGDRRMTEAFF.

The V gene is TRBV7-6, the J gene TRBJ1-6, with D unclear. The germline gives CDR1 SGHVS, CDR2 FNYEAQ. CDR3 size: 14 residues. The V and J ends lost 5 bases and 7 bases respectively, with 12 bases between them. The CDR3 reads CASSAQNSNSPLHF. The CDR3 nucleotides read TGTGCCAGCAGCGCACAGAACAGCAATTCACCCCTCCACTTT.

The chain employs TRBV2 and TRBJ1-1, with D perhaps TRBD1 (6 bases). V dropped 5 bases and J dropped 4 bases, with 20 bases sitting between them. Per the germline V gene, CDR1 is SNHLY and CDR2 is FYNNEI. The CDR3 is made up of 16 amino acids. The CDR3 sequence is CASSHPKTGPGTEAFF. The CDR3 DNA is TGTGCCAGCAGTCATCCTAAGACAGGACCGGGCACTGAAGCTTTCTTT.

The chain carries TRBV9 and TRBJ1-1; D unclear. Trimming stripped 0 bases from V and 7 bases from J, with 10 bases between. From germline, CDR1 is SGDLS and CDR2 YYNGEE. The CDR3 loop spans 13 amino acids. Here the CDR3 reads CASSVGQEGEAFF. The CDR3 nucleotides read TGTGCCAGCAGCGTAGGGCAGGAAGGTGAAGCTTTCTTT.

This sequence joins TRBV20-1 and TRBJ1-2; possibly TRBD1 for D (6 bases). V dropped 3 bases and J dropped 5 bases, with 16 bases sitting between them. The length of the CDR3 is 14 residues. Looked up from germline, CDR1 is DFQATT and CDR2 is SNEGSKA (reference sequence). CDR3 protein: CSASVWGLGYGYTF. CDR3 in DNA: TGCAGTGCTAGTGTTTGGGGGCTTGGGTATGGCTACACCTTC.

The V gene is TRBV7-9, the J gene TRBJ2-7; the D gene is possibly TRBD1 (6 bases). V lost 6 bases and J lost 2, with 14 bases in between. The CDR3 is made up of 14 amino acids. Germline V gene lookup returns CDR1 SEHNR and CDR2 FQNEAQ (reference sequence). The CDR3 here is CASSTDSRPYEQYF. DNA for the CDR3: TGTGCCAGCAGTACGGACAGTCGGCCCTACGAGCAGTACTTC.

This rearrangement joins TRBV28 to TRBJ1-2; D is possibly TRBD1 (6 bases). Per the germline V gene, CDR1 is MDHEN and CDR2 is SYDVKM. V was trimmed by 9 bases and J by 7 bases, leaving 21 bases between them. CDR3 length: 14 residues. The CDR3: CASSWFTGTGGYTF. CDR3 in DNA: TGTGCCAGTTCGTGGTTCACAGGGACGGGTGGCTACACCTTC.

The V and J genes are TRBV18 and TRBJ2-5, with 7 bases that match TRBD2. Per the germline V gene, CDR1 is KGHSH and CDR2 is LQKENI. Unmatched junction bases numbered 6, after V lost 1 base and J lost 4 bases. The CDR3 spans 15 residues. The CDR3 DNA sequence: TGTGCCAGCTCACCACTTGCGGTAGCGGGAGAGACCCAGTACTTC. Protein: CASSPLAVAGETQYF.

The count of this clone is one. The chain joins TRBV9 to TRBJ2-3; the match to TRBD1 covers 7 bases. The CDR3 covers 15 residues. V was pared by 4 bases and J by 2 bases, with 7 bases of the junction left unmatched. Per the germline V gene, CDR1 is SGDLS and CDR2 is YYNGEE. This CDR3 is CASSPQQGFTDTQYF. In nucleotides, the CDR3 is TGTGCCAGCAGCCCCCAACAGGGGTTCACAGATACGCAGTATTTT.

The V call is TRBV11-2, the J call TRBJ2-5; TRBD2 is a possible D gene (6 bases). With 4 bases removed from V and 1 base from J, the gap between germline ends came to 13 bases. CDR3 size: 15 residues. Germline CDR1 reads SGHAT; CDR2 reads FQNNGV. CDR3 sequence (DNA): TGTGCCAGCAGCTCATACGCGGGGACCCAAGAGACCCAGTACTTC. Translating gives CASSSYAGTQETQYF.

The CDR3 spells CASSSYTDTQYF. The CDR3 DNA sequence: TGTGCCAGCAGCTCGTACACAGATACGCAGTATTTT. This chain connects TRBV7-2 to TRBJ2-3; D is ambiguous. CDR1 is SGHTA and CDR2 is FQGNSA in the germline V gene. Trimming took 4 bases from V and 2 from J, leaving 4 bases between them. The CDR3 totals 12 residues.

This clone was seen just once. The rearrangement joins TRBV4-3 to TRBJ2-7; D is possibly TRBD1 (5 bases). V lost 3 bases and J 3 bases, leaving 15 bases between the germline ends. Germline lookup yields CDR1 LGHNA and CDR2 YSLEER. This CDR3 spans 15 amino acids. This CDR3 reads CASSQVDDRLYEQYF. CDR3 in DNA: TGCGCCAGCAGCCAGGTTGACGACAGACTCTACGAGCAGTACTTC.

This clone was picked up one time. The V and J genes are TRBV10-3 and TRBJ2-7; tentatively, D is TRBD2 (6 bases). Trimming removed 6 bases from V and 6 bases from J, with 18 bases in between. The CDR3 covers 14 residues. Germline assignment: CDR1 ENHRY and CDR2 SYGVKD. The CDR3 nucleotides read TGTGCCATCAGGTCCGGGAGCAGTCTTGGCGAGCAGTACTTC. Encoded protein: CAIRSGSSLGEQYF.

The chain carries TRBV7-2 and TRBJ2-5, with TRBD2 matching over 8 bases. The CDR3 has 18 residues. Trimming cost V 2 bases and J 4 bases; bases outside gene matches: 15. CDR1 is SGHTA, CDR2 FQGNSA, per germline. The CDR3, as DNA: TGTGCCAGCAGCTTACGAGGGGCAGCGGGCGGGAGGTCAGAGACCCAGTACTTC. Translating it yields CASSLRGAAGGRSETQYF.

This clone has only a few counts. The gene calls are TRBV6-5 and TRBJ2-7; possibly TRBD2 for D (6 bases). CDR3 length: 14 residues. Germline assignment: CDR1 MNHEY and CDR2 SVGAGI. V lost 8 bases and J 1 base, leaving 15 bases between the germline ends. CDR3 in amino acids: CASSGTPNSYEQYF. CDR3 DNA: TGTGCCAGCTCCGGGACTCCTAATTCCTACGAGCAGTACTTC.